This is a list of T cell receptor beta chains from one sample in a study of blood T cell repertoires in COVID-19. This table comes from immunoSEQ multiplex PCR, and its TCRdb copy is limited to in-frame clones, with some not included. The sample contains about 270,000 clones, around nine tenths of which appear only once. Sequencing input: peripheral blood. These receptors came from a man in his forties with active or convalescent COVID-19. The CDR3 runs from the conserved cysteine through the conserved F or W. D genes are given only for firm matches. Rows give clone size only sometimes, using once, few, many, or a class for an expanded clone.

j_gene: TRBJ2-7
d_gene: NA
abundance: NA
v_gene: TRBV6-5
CDR3nt: TGTGCCACCCGCCTCGACAGGATATCCTACGAGCAGTACTTC
CDR3aa: CATRLDRISYEQYF

j_gene: TRBJ2-5
d_gene: NA
abundance: NA
v_gene: TRBV5-1
CDR3nt: TGCGCCAGCAGCTTGGGGCGGGGAGAGGGAGAGACCCAGTACTTC
CDR3aa: CASSLGRGEGETQYF

j_gene: TRBJ1-1
d_gene: TRBD1
abundance: NA
v_gene: TRBV3-1/TRBV3-2
CDR3nt: TGTGCCAGCACCAGGGGGCAGGGGGCTTTCGGCACTGAAGCTTTCTTT
CDR3aa: CASTRGQGAFGTEAFF

j_gene: TRBJ2-3
d_gene: NA
abundance: NA
v_gene: TRBV9
CDR3nt: TGTGCCAGCAGCGTGCTAGGGGGAGATACGCAGTATTTT
CDR3aa: CASSVLGGDTQYF

j_gene: TRBJ2-2
d_gene: NA
abundance: NA
v_gene: TRBV9
CDR3nt: TGTGCCAGCACACTTGCTGCTACGAACACCGGGGAGCTGTTTTTT
CDR3aa: CASTLAATNTGELFF

j_gene: TRBJ2-7
d_gene: NA
abundance: NA
v_gene: TRBV28
CDR3nt: TGTGCCATCCACGAGGTCGGTTACGAGCAGTACTTC
CDR3aa: CAIHEVGYEQYF

j_gene: TRBJ2-1
d_gene: TRBD1
abundance: NA
v_gene: TRBV7-9
CDR3nt: TGTGCCAGCAGCTCGGACAGGGGTAAGGACAATGAGCAGTTCTTC
CDR3aa: CASSSDRGKDNEQFF

j_gene: TRBJ1-1
d_gene: TRBD1
abundance: NA
v_gene: TRBV19
CDR3nt: TGTGCCAGTGGCACAGGGGGCCGAGATGAAGCTTTCTTT
CDR3aa: CASGTGGRDEAFF

j_gene: TRBJ1-2
d_gene: TRBD1
abundance: NA
v_gene: TRBV5-4
CDR3nt: TGTGCCAGCAGCGATTGGACAGGGGGTGACTATGGCTACACCTTC
CDR3aa: CASSDWTGGDYGYTF

j_gene: TRBJ2-2
d_gene: NA
abundance: NA
v_gene: TRBV18
CDR3nt: TGTGCCAGCTCACCACCTAACACGGGAGTTGGCACCGGGGAGCTGTTTTTT
CDR3aa: CASSPPNTGVGTGELFF

j_gene: TRBJ1-1
d_gene: NA
abundance: NA
v_gene: TRBV6-6
CDR3nt: TGTGCCAGCAGCGATCCTACAGGGTCAGGCACTGAAGCTTTCTTT
CDR3aa: CASSDPTGSGTEAFF

j_gene: TRBJ2-1
d_gene: NA
abundance: NA
v_gene: TRBV7-6
CDR3nt: TGTGCCAGCAGCTTAATCTCCCAGGGGTTAAATGAGCAGTTCTTC
CDR3aa: CASSLISQGLNEQFF

j_gene: TRBJ1-2
d_gene: TRBD1
abundance: once
v_gene: TRBV28
CDR3nt: TGTGCCAGCACTACTGTAAGGGGACAGAACTATGGCTACACCTTC
CDR3aa: CASTTVRGQNYGYTF

j_gene: TRBJ1-3
d_gene: NA
abundance: NA
v_gene: TRBV7-9
CDR3nt: TGTGCCAGCAGCTTATCTGCAGGAACCGGAAACACCATATATTTT
CDR3aa: CASSLSAGTGNTIYF

j_gene: TRBJ2-5
d_gene: NA
abundance: NA
v_gene: TRBV12-3/TRBV12-4
CDR3nt: TGTGCCAGCAGTTGGGGCAGGGGGGATACCCAGTACTTC
CDR3aa: CASSWGRGDTQYF

j_gene: TRBJ2-7
d_gene: NA
abundance: NA
v_gene: TRBV6-5
CDR3nt: TGTGCCGGCGAGCAGGGAAGCACCTACGAGCAGTACTTC
CDR3aa: CAGEQGSTYEQYF

j_gene: TRBJ2-2
d_gene: NA
abundance: NA
v_gene: TRBV6-5
CDR3nt: TGTGCCAGCAGTCCTACTTACACCGGGGAGCTGTTTTTT
CDR3aa: CASSPTYTGELFF

j_gene: TRBJ2-3
d_gene: TRBD2
abundance: NA
v_gene: TRBV27
CDR3nt: TGTGCCAGCAGTTCACCCGGGGCCCGGGGGGGCACAGATACGCAGTATTTT
CDR3aa: CASSSPGARGGTDTQYF

j_gene: TRBJ1-2
d_gene: NA
abundance: NA
v_gene: TRBV28
CDR3nt: TGTGCCAGCGGTGCGGGGGGCCCGGGGAACTATGGCTACACCTTC
CDR3aa: CASGAGGPGNYGYTF

j_gene: TRBJ2-7
d_gene: NA
abundance: NA
v_gene: TRBV10-2
CDR3nt: TGCGCCAGCAGTGAGCCCGGGGAACGAAACACCTACGAGCAGTACTTC
CDR3aa: CASSEPGERNTYEQYF

j_gene: TRBJ1-2
d_gene: TRBD1
abundance: NA
v_gene: TRBV13
CDR3nt: TGTGCCAGCAGCCCGCGGGACAGGGATTTCGGTGGCTACACCTTC
CDR3aa: CASSPRDRDFGGYTF

j_gene: TRBJ2-2
d_gene: TRBD1
abundance: NA
v_gene: TRBV4-2
CDR3nt: TGTGCCAGCAGCCGGGACAGGGCCGGGGAGCTGTTTTTT
CDR3aa: CASSRDRAGELFF

j_gene: TRBJ2-1
d_gene: NA
abundance: NA
v_gene: TRBV27
CDR3nt: TGTGCCAGCAGTTTTGGAGAGGCGGGTGAGCAGTTCTTC
CDR3aa: CASSFGEAGEQFF

j_gene: TRBJ1-1
d_gene: TRBD1
abundance: NA
v_gene: TRBV19
CDR3nt: TGTGCCAGTACGGGGGGACAGGGGGGATCCACTGAAGCTTTCTTT
CDR3aa: CASTGGQGGSTEAFF

j_gene: TRBJ2-7
d_gene: TRBD1
abundance: NA
v_gene: TRBV15
CDR3nt: TGTGCCACCAGCTCCCGACAGGGGGGCTACGAGCAGTACTTC
CDR3aa: CATSSRQGGYEQYF

j_gene: TRBJ2-3
d_gene: TRBD2
abundance: NA
v_gene: TRBV9
CDR3nt: TGTGCCAGCAGCCCACGCGGCGGGAGCTCTAGCACAGATACGCAGTATTTT
CDR3aa: CASSPRGGSSSTDTQYF

j_gene: TRBJ1-5
d_gene: NA
abundance: NA
v_gene: TRBV4-1
CDR3nt: TGCGCCAGCAGCCCAGAGGGGGGGTATCAGCCCCAGCATTTT
CDR3aa: CASSPEGGYQPQHF

j_gene: TRBJ1-2
d_gene: NA
abundance: NA
v_gene: TRBV6-5
CDR3nt: TGTGCCAGCAACATCGACGTCGCGACTTATGGCTACACCTTC
CDR3aa: CASNIDVATYGYTF

j_gene: TRBJ1-6
d_gene: NA
abundance: NA
v_gene: TRBV11-3
CDR3nt: TGTGCCAGCAGCTTGCGACAGACCAATTCACCCCTCCACTTT
CDR3aa: CASSLRQTNSPLHF

j_gene: TRBJ2-7
d_gene: NA
abundance: NA
v_gene: TRBV12-3/TRBV12-4
CDR3nt: TGTGCCAGCAGTTCAAACGCCGTCGGGAAGCAGTACTTC
CDR3aa: CASSSNAVGKQYF

j_gene: TRBJ1-1
d_gene: NA
abundance: NA
v_gene: TRBV10-2
CDR3nt: TGCGCCAGCAGTCCAGGGGAAAGGACTGAAGCTTTCTTT
CDR3aa: CASSPGERTEAFF

j_gene: TRBJ2-5
d_gene: NA
abundance: NA
v_gene: TRBV3-1/TRBV3-2
CDR3nt: TGTGCCAGCAGCCGAACCCGACGCTCTAGCGCGGAACCCCATGGGGAGACCCAGTACTTC
CDR3aa: CASSRTRRSSAEPHGETQYF

j_gene: TRBJ1-1
d_gene: NA
abundance: NA
v_gene: TRBV28
CDR3nt: TGTGCCAGCAGTTTGGGGCAGTACACTGAAGCTTTCTTT
CDR3aa: CASSLGQYTEAFF

j_gene: TRBJ1-1
d_gene: NA
abundance: NA
v_gene: TRBV30
CDR3nt: TGTGCCTGGAGTCCACAGGGCGTTGGGGGTGAAGCTTTCTTT
CDR3aa: CAWSPQGVGGEAFF

j_gene: TRBJ2-7
d_gene: NA
abundance: NA
v_gene: TRBV4-1
CDR3nt: TGCGCCAGCAGCCAAGATCCGTTAGACAGCTACGAGCAGTACTTC
CDR3aa: CASSQDPLDSYEQYF

j_gene: TRBJ1-2
d_gene: NA
abundance: few
v_gene: TRBV5-4
CDR3nt: TGTGCCAGCACTAACGGGGGAGGGGGCTATGGCTACACCTTC
CDR3aa: CASTNGGGGYGYTF